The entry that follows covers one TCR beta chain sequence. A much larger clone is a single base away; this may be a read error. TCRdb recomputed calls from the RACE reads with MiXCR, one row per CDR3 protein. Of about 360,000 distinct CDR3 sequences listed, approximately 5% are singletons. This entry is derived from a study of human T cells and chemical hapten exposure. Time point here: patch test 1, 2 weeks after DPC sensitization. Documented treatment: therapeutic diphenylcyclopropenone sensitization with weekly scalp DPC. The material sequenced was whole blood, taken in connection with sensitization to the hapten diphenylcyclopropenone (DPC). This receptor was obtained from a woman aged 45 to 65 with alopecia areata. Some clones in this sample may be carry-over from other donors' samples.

CDR3 coding DNA: TGTGCCAGCAGTCTCTGTACAGTGGAGCTGTTTTTT. Translated: CASSLCTVELFF. The V call is TRBV11-2, the J call TRBJ2-2; D ambiguous. Germline loops: CDR1 SGHAT, CDR2 FQNNGV. The CDR3 length is 12 residues. The V gene lost 6 bases and the J gene lost 10 bases, with 12 bases spanning the gap. The whole variable domain, filled in from reference TRBV11-2 and TRBJ2-2, reads EAGVAQSPRYKIIEKRQSVAFWCNPISGHATLYWYQQILGQGPKLLIQFQNNGVVDDSQLPKDRFSAERLKGVDSTLKIQPAKLEDSAVYLCASSLCTVELFFGEGSRLTVL.